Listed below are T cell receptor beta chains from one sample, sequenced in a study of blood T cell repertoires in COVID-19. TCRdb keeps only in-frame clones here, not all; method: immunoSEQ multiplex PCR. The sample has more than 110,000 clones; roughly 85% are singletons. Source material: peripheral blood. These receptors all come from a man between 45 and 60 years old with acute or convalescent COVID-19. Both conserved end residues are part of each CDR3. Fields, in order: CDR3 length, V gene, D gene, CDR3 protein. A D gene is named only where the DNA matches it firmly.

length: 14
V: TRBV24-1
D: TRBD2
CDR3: CATSDPSGSGTQYF

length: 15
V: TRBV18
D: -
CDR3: CASSPQERDNYGYTF

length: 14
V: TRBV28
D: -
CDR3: CASSLGGSENTIYF

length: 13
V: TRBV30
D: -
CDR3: CAWKPGVPGELFF

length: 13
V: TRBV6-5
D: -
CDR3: CASSPKRTDTQYF

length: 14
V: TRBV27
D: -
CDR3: CASSYGGSGQPQHF

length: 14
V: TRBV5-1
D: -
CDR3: CASSLAGEGGGYTF

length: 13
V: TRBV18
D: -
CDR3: CASSRGGNTEAFF

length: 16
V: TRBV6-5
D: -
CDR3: CASSYSALRGGSEQFF

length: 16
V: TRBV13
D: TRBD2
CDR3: CASSLFGGSSYNEQFF

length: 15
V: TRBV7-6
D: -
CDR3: CASSTSRGPSYEQYF

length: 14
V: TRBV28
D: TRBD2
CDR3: CASQGLAEVYEQYF

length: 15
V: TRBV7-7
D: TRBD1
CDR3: CASSLVGQGSETQYF